The rows below give T cell receptor beta chains drawn from one sample of a study of type 1 regulatory T cells. The antigens of these receptors remain unknown. TCRdb re-derived calls from the reads in MiXCR, one entry per CDR3 protein. The sample shows just over 14,000 distinct CDR3 sequences, approximately 13% of them seen only once. The sample was cultured T cells, either the whole culture or a sorted T cell fraction (not recorded which). The receptors here all came from a human donor in good health. Each CDR3 is given with its conserved first and last residue. D genes are given only for firm matches. Rows give clone size only sometimes, using once, few, many, or a class for an expanded clone.

D	length	size	V	J	DNA	CDR3
-	14	-	TRBV20-1	TRBJ2-1	TGCAGTGCCGGAACCTCGGGTAGGGGCAATGAGCAGTTCTTC	CSAGTSGRGNEQFF
-	12	many	TRBV11-2	TRBJ2-7	TGTGCCAGCAGAGTCACAGGCGCCGAGCAGTACTTC	CASRVTGAEQYF
TRBD1	15	many	TRBV28	TRBJ1-5	TGTGCCAGCAGTTCGACCGGGACAGGGCATCAGCCCCAGCATTTT	CASSSTGTGHQPQHF
TRBD1	15	many	TRBV9	TRBJ1-1	TGTGCCAGCGGTCGGGGGGGACAGTTGAACACTGAAGCTTTCTTT	CASGRGGQLNTEAFF
-	13	many	TRBV12-3/TRBV12-4	TRBJ2-5	TGTGCCAGCAGTTCCGCTAGCCCAGAGACCCAGTACTTC	CASSSASPETQYF
TRBD2	15	many	TRBV15	TRBJ2-1	TGTGCCACCAGCAGAGATCTAGCGGGGATACGCGAGCAGTTCTTC	CATSRDLAGIREQFF
-	13	many	TRBV7-6	TRBJ1-1	TGTGCCAGCAAGAGACACCCGAACACTGAAGCTTTCTTT	CASKRHPNTEAFF
-	13	many	TRBV2	TRBJ2-7	TGTGCCAGCAGCGTGGACACGACCGGCGAGCAGTACTTC	CASSVDTTGEQYF
TRBD2	14	many	TRBV2	TRBJ2-1	TGTGCCAGCAGTGACGTTAGCGGGAGTCTTGAGCAGTTCTTC	CASSDVSGSLEQFF
-	14	few	TRBV30	TRBJ1-4	TGTGCCTGGAGTGTACCCGGGGGCGCGGAAAAACTGTTTTTT	CAWSVPGGAEKLFF
-	13	few	TRBV5-1	TRBJ1-4	TGCGCCACAAGACAGGCCCTTAATGAAAAACTGTTTTTT	CATRQALNEKLFF
TRBD2	17	many	TRBV7-9	TRBJ2-1	TGTGCCAGCATCCCGAGGGATGGGCTAGCGGACTACAATGAGCAGTTCTTC	CASIPRDGLADYNEQFF
-	13	few	TRBV30	TRBJ1-4	TGTGCCTGGAGTCTGGGGCTGGGGGAAAAACTGTTTTTT	CAWSLGLGEKLFF
-	17	many	TRBV12-3/TRBV12-4	TRBJ2-2	TGTGCCAGCAGTTTGGGACAACGGACGGAGGGACGTGGGGAGCTGTTTTTT	CASSLGQRTEGRGELFF
TRBD2	16	-	TRBV5-1	TRBJ2-1	TGCGCCAGCAGCACGCCGGGACTAGCGGGAGGGGCTGAGCAGTTCTTC	CASSTPGLAGGAEQFF
TRBD2	15	few	TRBV5-1	TRBJ2-7	TGCGCCAGCAGCCGGGAGGGGGGGTCGACCTACGAGCAGTACTTC	CASSREGGSTYEQYF
TRBD2	15	few	TRBV11-1	TRBJ2-1	TGTGCCAGCAGCTTAGAGAGCGGGAGCCCCTATGAGCAGTTCTTC	CASSLESGSPYEQFF
TRBD1	14	few	TRBV12-3/TRBV12-4	TRBJ2-3	TGTGCCAGCAGCCGGGACAGGGGGTCAGATACGCAGTATTTT	CASSRDRGSDTQYF
-	13	medium-sized	TRBV2	TRBJ2-5	TGTGCCAGCATTTTTTTTTTGGGGGAGACCCAGTACTTC	CASIFFLGETQYF
-	14	-	TRBV12-3/TRBV12-4	TRBJ2-2	TGTGCCAGCAGTTCACTAGCGAACACCGGGGAGCTGTTTTTT	CASSSLANTGELFF
-	11	few	TRBV6-2/TRBV6-3	TRBJ2-4	TGTGCCAGCGGGCAGATGACCATTCAGTACTTC	CASGQMTIQYF
-	13	many	TRBV5-6	TRBJ1-4	TGTGCCAGCAGCTATGCAACTAATGAAAAACTGTTTTTT	CASSYATNEKLFF
-	14	few	TRBV7-2	TRBJ2-7	TGTGCCAGCAGCTTAGGGGCGATGTCCTACGAGCAGTACTTC	CASSLGAMSYEQYF
-	11	-	TRBV12-3/TRBV12-4	TRBJ1-1	TGTGCCAGCAGTTTGGGCGGTGAAGCTTTCTTT	CASSLGGEAFF
TRBD2	19	many	TRBV5-1	TRBJ2-2	TGCGCCAGCAGCTTGGAAGGAATGTTGCTAGCGGGGAACACCGGGGAGCTGTTTTTT	CASSLEGMLLAGNTGELFF
-	14	many	TRBV7-3	TRBJ2-3	TGTGCCAGCAGCTCAGCGGCAGCTTCGGATACGCAGTATTTT	CASSSAAASDTQYF
TRBD1	14	-	TRBV7-6	TRBJ2-2	TGTGCCAGCAGCTGGGACAGGGTCACCGGGGAGCTGTTTTTT	CASSWDRVTGELFF
-	11	-	TRBV29-1	TRBJ2-2	TGCAGCGTTGCTTTCTCCGGGGAGCTGTTTTTT	CSVAFSGELFF